The next 7 T cell receptor beta chains were all read from a single sample in a study of blood T cells in healthy people across ages. Together with a sample-barcoded 5' primer, a J-beta primer mix was included in a second PCR lasting roughly 7 to 11 cycles. TCRdb used MiXCR to reprocess the 5' RACE reads, holding one entry per CDR3 protein. The sample consists of roughly 1,700,000 distinct CDR3 sequences, roughly 28% of them appearing once. The sample was blood. These receptors came from a woman in her 30s in good health.

This clonotype was seen at least ten times. The V gene is TRBV29-1, the J gene TRBJ2-5; unclear D gene. This CDR3 has 12 residues. CDR1 and CDR2 (germline): SQVTM, ANQGSEA. Deletions cut 3 bases from V and 5 bases from J, with 10 bases between. The CDR3 DNA sequence: TGCAGCGTTGAGGATGAGAAGGAGACCCAGTACTTC. This translates into CSVEDEKETQYF. Full variable domain (outside the CDR3, taken from reference TRBV29-1 and TRBJ2-5): SAVISQKPSRDICQRGTSLTIQCQVDSQVTMMFWYRQQPGQSLTLIATANQGSEATYESGFVIDKFPISRPNLTFSTLTVSNMSPEDSSIYLCSVEDEKETQYFGPGTRLLVL.

V usage is TRBV10-2 and J usage is TRBJ2-4; TRBD1 matches at 11 bases. Trimming at V came to 4 bases and at J to 4 bases, leaving 3 bases not matched to a gene. The CDR3 contains 15 residues. Germline V gene sequence: CDR1 WSHSY, CDR2 SAAADI. CDR3 DNA sequence: TGCGCCAGCAGTGGGACAGGGGGCGCGAAAAACATTCAGTACTTC. It yields the protein CASSGTGGAKNIQYF.

This chain joins TRBV6-6 and TRBJ2-1, with TRBD2 matching over 7 bases. From germline, CDR1 is MNHNY and CDR2 SVGAGI (reference sequence). The length of the CDR3 is 13 residues. V shed 10 bases, J shed 8 bases, and the junction held 11 bases outside the gene matches. This CDR3 reads CATSAGVLDEQFF. The DNA of the CDR3 is TGTGCCACCTCGGCGGGAGTCCTTGATGAGCAGTTCTTC.

This clonotype appeared a few times. This sequence joins TRBV10-3 and TRBJ2-7, with D perhaps matching TRBD1 (6 bases). The CDR3 length is 14 residues. Germline CDR1 ENHRY, CDR2 SYGVKD. With 10 bases removed from V and 4 bases from J, the gap between germline ends came to 20 bases. CDR3 loop: CATYRDVGGYEQYF. Here the CDR3 DNA reads TGTGCCACTTACAGGGACGTAGGAGGATACGAGCAGTACTTC.

To note about this clonotype: A much larger clonotype is one base distant, so this may be a read error. The V and J genes are TRBV27 and TRBJ2-3; D not resolved. CDR1 MNHEY and CDR2 SMNVEV come from the germline V gene (reference sequence). The CDR3 has 13 residues. For the CDR3, the DNA is TGTGCCGGCAGTTTTACTCGCACAGATACGCAGTATTTT. This translates into CAGSFTRTDTQYF.

V and J are TRBV20-1 and TRBJ2-7, with D uncertain. The CDR3 consists of 14 residues. Germline V gives CDR1 DFQATT, CDR2 SNEGSKA (reference sequence). V was pared by 6 bases and J by 2 bases, with 17 bases between. CDR3 in DNA: TGCAGTGCCGTCGACCGCACAGAAGCCTACGAGCAGTACTTC. This sequence encodes CSAVDRTEAYEQYF.

The chain employs TRBV7-2 and TRBJ2-1; 8 bases map to TRBD1. V lost 7 bases to trimming and J lost 7 bases; unmatched junction nucleotides: 12. The germline V gene encodes CDR1 SGHTA and CDR2 FQGNSA. The CDR3 totals 15 residues. CDR3 DNA sequence: TGTGCCAGCACGCTTCTACGGCAGGGGGCGAATGAGCAGTTCTTC. Amino acids: CASTLLRQGANEQFF.